This T cell receptor (beta chain) was sequenced for a study of shared clonotypes between healthy human individuals. Overall study findings and caveats: Donor clonotype sharing was expected to depend on sequencing depth.

Germline V gene sequence: CDR1 SGHVS, CDR2 FQNEAQ. There are 17 residues in the CDR3. V lost 5 bases, J lost 1 base, and 6 bases stayed unmatched. Genomic DNA of every subset was divided equally among multiple immunoSEQ plates. Template for every sorted-subset replicate PCR totaled about 0.2 ug DNA, approximately 30,000 T cell genomes. Authors' processing steps: There were no quality scores in the junction-only immunoSEQ sequences, so filtering differed. Data came from immunoSEQ multiplex PCR; TCRdb stores just in-frame clones and leaves some out. The V and J calls and clone size come from that table; D and trimming were worked out from the DNA. The data contain more than 2,000,000 clones, over 85% of them singletons. Remarks on this clone: The antigen is unknown.

The sample taken for sequencing was naive CD4+ T cells sorted from blood. Subset reported: CD45RA+ positively selected. The TCR originated in a man between 18 and 35 years old in good health. This chain connects TRBV7-8 to TRBJ2-2; 11 bases are shared with TRBD1. The CDR3 sequence: CASSPTGTGGNTGELFF. CDR3 nucleotide sequence: TGTGCCAGCAGCCCCACCGGGACAGGGGGGAACACCGGGGAGCTGTTTTTT.